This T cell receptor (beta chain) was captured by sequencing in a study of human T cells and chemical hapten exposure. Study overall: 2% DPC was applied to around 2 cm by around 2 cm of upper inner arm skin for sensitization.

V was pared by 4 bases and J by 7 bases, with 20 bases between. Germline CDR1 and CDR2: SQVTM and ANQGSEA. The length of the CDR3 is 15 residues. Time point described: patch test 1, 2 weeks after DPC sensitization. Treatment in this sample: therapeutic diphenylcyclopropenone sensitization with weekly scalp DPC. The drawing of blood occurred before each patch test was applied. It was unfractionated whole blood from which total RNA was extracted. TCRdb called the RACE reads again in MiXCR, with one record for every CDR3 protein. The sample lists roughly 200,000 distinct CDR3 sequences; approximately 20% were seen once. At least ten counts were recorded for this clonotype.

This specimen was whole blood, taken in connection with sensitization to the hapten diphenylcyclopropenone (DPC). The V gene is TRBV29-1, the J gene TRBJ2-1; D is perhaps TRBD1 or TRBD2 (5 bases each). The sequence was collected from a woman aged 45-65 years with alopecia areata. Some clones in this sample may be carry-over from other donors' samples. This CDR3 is CSVVPGPPRANEQFF. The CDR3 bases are TGCAGCGTTGTCCCGGGACCGCCGAGGGCTAATGAGCAGTTCTTC.